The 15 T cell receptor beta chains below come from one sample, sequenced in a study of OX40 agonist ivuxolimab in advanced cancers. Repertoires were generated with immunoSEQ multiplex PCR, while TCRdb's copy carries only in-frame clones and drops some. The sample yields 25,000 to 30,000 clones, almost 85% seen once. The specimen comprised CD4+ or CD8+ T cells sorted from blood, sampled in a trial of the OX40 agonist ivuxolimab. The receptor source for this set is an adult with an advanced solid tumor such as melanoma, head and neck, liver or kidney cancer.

CDR3 nucleotide sequence: TGCGCCAGCAGCCAAGTTAACTATGATCTCCAGTTCTTC. It codes for CASSQVNYDLQFF. V and J are TRBV4-3 and TRBJ2-1; D gene ambiguous. CDR1 and CDR2 from the germline V gene are LGHNA and YSLEER. Between the trimmed V and J ends, which lost 1 base and 13 bases, there was a span of 14 bases. The CDR3 runs 13 residues.

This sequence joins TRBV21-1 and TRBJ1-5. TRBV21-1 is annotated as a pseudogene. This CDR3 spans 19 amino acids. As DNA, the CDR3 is TGTGCCAGCAGCCCATGGATGTGGAGGGGCTATTATAGCAATCAGCCCCAGCATTTT. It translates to CASSPWMWRGYYSNQPQHF.

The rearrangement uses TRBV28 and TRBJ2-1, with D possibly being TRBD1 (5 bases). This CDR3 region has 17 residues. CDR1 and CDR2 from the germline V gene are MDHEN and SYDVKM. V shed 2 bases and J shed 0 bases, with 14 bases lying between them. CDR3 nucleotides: TGTGCCAGCAGTTTACCTCCAAGACAGCTCTCCTACAATGAGCAGTTCTTC. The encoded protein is CASSLPPRQLSYNEQFF.

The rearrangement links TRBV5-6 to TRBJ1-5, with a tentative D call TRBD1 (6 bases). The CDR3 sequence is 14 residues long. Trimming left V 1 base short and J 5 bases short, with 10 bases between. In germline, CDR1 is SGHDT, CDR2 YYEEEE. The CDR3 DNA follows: TGTGCCAGCAGCTTGCGGGGGGCATATCAGCCCCAGCATTTT. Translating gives CASSLRGAYQPQHF.

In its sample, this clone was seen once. The CDR3 coding sequence is TGTGCCAGCAGCTCCTTGTGGGCCGACAGCTACTATGGCTACACCTTC. Translating gives CASSSLWADSYYGYTF. The J gene is TRBJ1-2, the V gene TRBV7-9; D may be TRBD1 (5 bases). Trimming shortened V by 4 bases and J by 3 bases, and 18 bases separated the two germline ends. The CDR3 has 16 residues. From germline, CDR1 is SEHNR and CDR2 FQNEAQ (reference sequence).

The CDR3 loop is CASSQDRTANTGELFF. DNA for the CDR3: TGCGCCAGCAGCCAGGACAGGACAGCGAACACCGGGGAGCTGTTTTTT. The chain recombines TRBV4-3 with TRBJ2-2; TRBD1 matches 7 bases. The germline gives CDR1 LGHNA, CDR2 YSLEER. CDR3 length: 16 amino acids. V shed 3 bases and J 0 bases; nucleotides not matched to a gene: 4.

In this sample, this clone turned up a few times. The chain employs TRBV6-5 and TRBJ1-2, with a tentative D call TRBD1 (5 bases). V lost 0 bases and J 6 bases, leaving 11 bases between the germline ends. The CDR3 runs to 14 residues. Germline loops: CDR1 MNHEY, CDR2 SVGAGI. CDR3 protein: CASSYSGQGDGYTF. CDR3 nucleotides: TGTGCCAGCAGTTACTCGGGGCAGGGAGATGGCTACACCTTC.

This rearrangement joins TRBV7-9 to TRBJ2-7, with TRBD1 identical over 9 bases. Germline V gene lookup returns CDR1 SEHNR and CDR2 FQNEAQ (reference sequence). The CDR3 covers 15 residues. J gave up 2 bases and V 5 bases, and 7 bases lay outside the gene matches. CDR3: CASSHTGGPTYEQYF. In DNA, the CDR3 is TGTGCCAGCAGCCACACAGGGGGCCCCACCTACGAGCAGTACTTC. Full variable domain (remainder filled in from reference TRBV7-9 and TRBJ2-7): DTGVSQNPRHKITKRGQNVTFRCDPISEHNRLYWYRQTLGQGPEFLTYFQNEAQLEKSRLLSDRFSAERPKGSFSTLEIQRTEQGDSAMYLCASSHTGGPTYEQYFGPGTRLTVT.

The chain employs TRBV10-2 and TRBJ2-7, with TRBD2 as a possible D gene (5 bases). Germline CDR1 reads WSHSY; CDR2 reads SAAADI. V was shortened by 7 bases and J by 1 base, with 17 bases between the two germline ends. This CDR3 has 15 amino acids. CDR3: CASTTPGLLSYEQYF. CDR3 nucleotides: TGCGCCAGCACCACCCCGGGATTACTATCCTACGAGCAGTACTTC.

CDR3 loop: CASSWRAESSYEQYF. In DNA, the CDR3 is TGTGCCAGCAGTTGGAGGGCGGAGAGCTCCTACGAGCAGTACTTC. The rearrangement joins TRBV11-1 to TRBJ2-7; D may be TRBD2 (6 bases). The CDR3 contains 15 residues. Between the trimmed V and J ends, which lost 6 bases and 0 bases, there was a span of 15 bases. Per the germline V gene, CDR1 is SGHAT and CDR2 is FQDESV (reference sequence).

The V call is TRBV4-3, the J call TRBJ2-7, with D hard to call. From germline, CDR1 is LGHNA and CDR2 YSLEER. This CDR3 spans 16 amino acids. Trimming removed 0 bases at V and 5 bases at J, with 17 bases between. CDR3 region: CASSQDEARSGDEQYF. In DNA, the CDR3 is TGCGCCAGCAGCCAAGATGAGGCCAGGTCTGGTGACGAGCAGTACTTC.

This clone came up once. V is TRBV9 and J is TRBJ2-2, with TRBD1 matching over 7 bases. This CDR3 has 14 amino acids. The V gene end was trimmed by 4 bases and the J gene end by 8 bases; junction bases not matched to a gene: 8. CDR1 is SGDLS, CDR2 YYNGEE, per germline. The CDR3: CASSTDRVSGELFF. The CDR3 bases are TGTGCCAGCAGCACAGACAGGGTCTCAGGGGAGCTGTTTTTT.

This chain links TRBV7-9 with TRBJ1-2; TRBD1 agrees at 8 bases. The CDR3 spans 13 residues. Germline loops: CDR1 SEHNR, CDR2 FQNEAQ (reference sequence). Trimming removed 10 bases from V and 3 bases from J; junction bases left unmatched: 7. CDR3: CATSGQAHYGYTF. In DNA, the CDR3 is TGTGCCACCTCGGGACAGGCGCACTATGGCTACACCTTC.

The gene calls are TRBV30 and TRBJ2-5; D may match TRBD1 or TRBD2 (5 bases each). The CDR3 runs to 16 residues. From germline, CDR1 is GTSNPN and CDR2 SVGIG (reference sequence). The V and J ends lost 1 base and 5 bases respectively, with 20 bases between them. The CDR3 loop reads CAWSAAQDSPLETQYF. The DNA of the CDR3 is TGTGCCTGGAGTGCCGCACAGGACTCGCCGTTGGAGACCCAGTACTTC.

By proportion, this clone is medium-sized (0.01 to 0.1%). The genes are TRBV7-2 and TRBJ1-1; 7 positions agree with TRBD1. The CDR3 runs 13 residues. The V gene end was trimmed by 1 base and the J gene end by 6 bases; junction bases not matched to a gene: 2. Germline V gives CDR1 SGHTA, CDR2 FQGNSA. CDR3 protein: CASSLVTGSEAFF. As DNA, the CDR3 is TGTGCCAGCAGCTTAGTGACAGGGTCTGAAGCTTTCTTT.